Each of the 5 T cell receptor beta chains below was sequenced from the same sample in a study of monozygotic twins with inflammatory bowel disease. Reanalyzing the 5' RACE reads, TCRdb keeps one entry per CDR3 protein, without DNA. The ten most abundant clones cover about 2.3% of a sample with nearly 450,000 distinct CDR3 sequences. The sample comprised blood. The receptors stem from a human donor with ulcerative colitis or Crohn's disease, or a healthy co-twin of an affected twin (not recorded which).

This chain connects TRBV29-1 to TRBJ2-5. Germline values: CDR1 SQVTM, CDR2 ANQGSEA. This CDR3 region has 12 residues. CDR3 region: CSVDEGRETQYF.

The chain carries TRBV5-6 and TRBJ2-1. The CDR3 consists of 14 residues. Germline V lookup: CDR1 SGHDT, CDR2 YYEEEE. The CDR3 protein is CASSLLRRGLEQFF.

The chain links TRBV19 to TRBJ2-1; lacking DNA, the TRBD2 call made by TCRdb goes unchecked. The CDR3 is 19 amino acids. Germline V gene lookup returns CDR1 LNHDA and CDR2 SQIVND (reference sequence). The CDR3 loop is CASSIRLAGGPGSYNEQFF.

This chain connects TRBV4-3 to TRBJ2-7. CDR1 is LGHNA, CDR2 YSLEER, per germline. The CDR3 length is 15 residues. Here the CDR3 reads CASSQDWADNYEQYF.

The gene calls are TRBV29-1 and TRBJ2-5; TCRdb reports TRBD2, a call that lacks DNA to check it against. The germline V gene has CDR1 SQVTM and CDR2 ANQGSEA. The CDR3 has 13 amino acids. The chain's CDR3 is CSVEAPPVGSQYF. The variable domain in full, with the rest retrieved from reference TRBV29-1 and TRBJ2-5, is SAVISQKPSRDICQRGTSLTIQCQVDSQVTMMFWYRQQPGQSLTLIATANQGSEATYESGFVIDKFPISRPNLTFSTLTVSNMSPEDSSIYLCSVEAPPVGSQYFGPGTRLLVL.